The 32 T cell receptor beta chains given below trace back to one sample, sequenced in a study of T cell repertoires in cytomegalovirus infection. TCRdb reprocessed the reads with MiXCR, giving one entry per CDR3 protein. Here the sample spans about 63,000 distinct CDR3 sequences, roughly a fifth being singletons. For these TCRs, the target antigens are not known. The input for sequencing was CD8+ T cells from cultured PBMCs, taken from culture after CMV antigen stimulation. The receptors derive from a human donor in good health (CMV status not recorded). Some clones in this sample may be carry-over from other donors' samples.

This clonotype showed up just a few times. The chain combines TRBV10-3 with TRBJ2-7; 7 bases agree with TRBD1. V was pared by 3 bases and J by 2 bases, with 7 bases of the junction left unmatched. Germline V lookup: CDR1 ENHRY, CDR2 SYGVKD. The CDR3 is 15 amino acids. CDR3 amino acids: CAISEVGQGAYEQYF. CDR3 coding DNA: TGTGCCATCAGTGAAGTAGGGCAGGGGGCCTACGAGCAGTACTTC.

This clonotype was counted a few times. CDR3 in amino acids: CASSQRKVESTDTQYF. The CDR3 DNA is TGTGCCAGCAGCCAACGAAAGGTCGAGAGCACAGATACGCAGTATTTT. The gene calls are TRBV7-9 and TRBJ2-3, with D uncertain. CDR1 is SEHNR, CDR2 FQNEAQ, per germline (reference sequence). This CDR3 region has 16 residues. Trimming took 5 bases from V and 0 from J, leaving 15 bases between them.

In regard to this clonotype: At one of its ends the junction is not consistent with the germline gene, which may arise from a read error. The CDR3 loop reads CASSEESPVYRGSYEQYF. The CDR3 nucleotides read TGTGCCAGCAGTGAAGAGAGCCCGGTTTACAGGGGCTCCTATGAGCAGTACTTC. This chain joins TRBV6-1 and TRBJ2-7, with TRBD1 matching over 7 bases. The CDR3 has 18 amino acids. Germline CDR1 reads MNHNS; CDR2 reads SASEGT.

Only a few counts were recorded for this clonotype. This chain connects TRBV20-1 to TRBJ1-2, with 12 bases that match TRBD1. There are 16 residues in the CDR3. Per germline, CDR1 DFQATT and CDR2 SNEGSKA (reference sequence). The ends lost 1 base at V and 5 bases at J; junction bases unmatched: 8. CDR3 in DNA: TGCAGTGCTAGAGGTAGAGGGACAGGGGGCGAGTATGGCTACACCTTC. Amino acid sequence: CSARGRGTGGEYGYTF.

The CDR3 here is CASSEVGVAGNSPLHF. CDR3 coding DNA: TGTGCCAGCAGTGAAGTTGGAGTGGCTGGGAATTCACCCCTCCACTTT. V usage is TRBV6-1 and J usage is TRBJ1-6; D is unclear. The CDR3 is 16 amino acids. V was cut by 1 base and J by 7 bases, with 14 bases left in between. Germline V lookup: CDR1 MNHNS, CDR2 SASEGT.

The rearrangement links TRBV7-6 to TRBJ2-2, with 14 bases lining up with TRBD2. The length of the CDR3 is 16 residues. Germline loops: CDR1 SGHVS, CDR2 FNYEAQ. Germline trimming cut 5 bases from V and 5 bases from J; bases unmatched to any gene: 4. The CDR3 DNA sequence: TGTGCCAGCAGCGACAGACTAGCGGGAGGGACCGGGGAGCTGTTTTTT. It is translated as CASSDRLAGGTGELFF.

This clonotype showed up just a few times. This chain links TRBV6-6 with TRBJ2-5; TRBD1 agrees at 7 bases. The ends lost 5 bases at V and 2 bases at J; junction bases unmatched: 5. Germline V gene sequence: CDR1 MNHNY, CDR2 SVGAGI (reference sequence). This CDR3 is 14 amino acids long. The CDR3 DNA follows: TGTGCCAGCAGTGTAACGGGACAGCAAGAGACCCAGTACTTC. It is translated as CASSVTGQQETQYF.

This clonotype turned up a few times. The V and J genes are TRBV7-2 and TRBJ2-1; D might be TRBD1 or TRBD2, each matching 5 bases. The CDR3 contains 15 residues. V was trimmed by 6 bases and J by 6 bases, leaving 18 bases between them. Germline loops: CDR1 SGHTA, CDR2 FQGNSA. The CDR3 bases are TGTGCCAGCAGGCCATTCCGGGACGGGTTCAATGAGCAGTTCTTC. It codes for CASRPFRDGFNEQFF.

This clonotype was recorded a few times. J is TRBJ2-1 and V is TRBV7-2; D might be TRBD2 (6 bases). Trimming took off 8 bases at V and 10 bases at J, with 18 bases between the two ends. The CDR3 loop spans 13 amino acids. Germline loops: CDR1 SGHTA, CDR2 FQGNSA. The CDR3 sequence is CASSTRGPQEQFF. The CDR3 region has the DNA TGTGCCAGCTCGACTAGGGGCCCACAGGAGCAGTTCTTC.

The chain joins TRBV7-9 to TRBJ1-1; 7 bases are a match to TRBD1. CDR1 and CDR2 from the germline V gene are SEHNR and FQNEAQ (reference sequence). The CDR3 covers 14 residues. V lost 5 bases to trimming and J lost 0 bases; unmatched junction nucleotides: 3. The CDR3 loop is CASSDRELNTEAFF. The CDR3, as DNA: TGTGCCAGCAGCGACAGGGAGCTGAACACTGAAGCTTTCTTT.

This clonotype was observed a handful of times. The chain recombines TRBV18 with TRBJ2-7; D might be TRBD1 (5 bases). The CDR3 runs to 13 residues. The germline gives CDR1 KGHSH, CDR2 LQKENI. V lost 3 bases, J lost 4 bases, and 10 bases lay in between. The CDR3 nucleotides read TGTGCCAGCTCACCCTCGGACACATACGAGCAGTACTTC. Translated: CASSPSDTYEQYF. Using reference TRBV18 and TRBJ2-7 for the parts outside the CDR3, the full variable domain is NAGVMQNPRHLVRRRGQEARLRCSPMKGHSHVYWYRQLPEEGLKFMVYLQKENIIDESGMPKERFSAEFPKEGPSILRIQQVVRGDSAAYFCASSPSDTYEQYFGPGTRLTVT.

In its sample, this clonotype was seen a few times. J is TRBJ1-5 and V is TRBV7-2; possibly TRBD1 for D (6 bases). There are 16 residues in the CDR3. V shed 2 bases and J shed 2 bases, with 13 bases lying between them. Germline values: CDR1 SGHTA, CDR2 FQGNSA. Here the CDR3 reads CASSLHLGQGNQPQHF. The CDR3 nucleotides are TGTGCCAGCAGCTTACATCTGGGACAAGGCAATCAGCCCCAGCATTTT.

This clonotype was counted between two and nine times. V gene TRBV11-2 combines with J gene TRBJ1-6; maybe TRBD1 (5 bases). Germline V lookup: CDR1 SGHAT, CDR2 FQNNGV. Deletions cut 4 bases from V and 7 bases from J, with 14 bases between. This CDR3 comprises 15 residues. This chain's CDR3 is CASSSAPGGNSPLHF. The DNA of the CDR3 is TGTGCCAGCAGCTCCGCACCCGGGGGGAATTCACCCCTCCACTTT.

This clonotype came up a few times. The rearrangement joins TRBV12-3 or TRBV12-4 to TRBJ2-5; D is possibly TRBD2 (6 bases). V lost 4 bases and J 5 bases, leaving 20 bases between the germline ends. The CDR3 covers 16 residues. The CDR3 protein is CASSYSPLGSVETQYF. In DNA, the CDR3 is TGTGCCAGCAGTTACTCGCCACTCGGGAGTGTGGAGACCCAGTACTTC.

The chain carries TRBV7-2 and TRBJ2-3; 9 bases agree with TRBD1. J gave up 3 bases and V 1 base, and 2 bases lay outside the gene matches. This CDR3 is built from 15 residues. Germline V gives CDR1 SGHTA, CDR2 FQGNSA. CDR3 sequence (DNA): TGTGCCAGCAGCTTAGAGGGACAGGGAACAGATACGCAGTATTTT. It translates to CASSLEGQGTDTQYF.

J is TRBJ2-1 and V is TRBV28; perhaps D is TRBD1 or TRBD2 (5 bases each). The V end lost 3 bases, the J end lost 0 bases, and 18 bases lay between the germline ends. The CDR3 sequence is 18 residues long. From germline, CDR1 is MDHEN and CDR2 SYDVKM. The CDR3 nucleotides are TGTGCCAGCAGTTTGGGGGTACCACACATTAGCTCCTACAATGAGCAGTTCTTC. Its translation: CASSLGVPHISSYNEQFF. Drawing the rest from reference TRBV28 and TRBJ2-1, the complete variable domain is DVKVTQSSRYLVKRTGEKVFLECVQDMDHENMFWYRQDPGLGLRLIYFSYDVKMKEKGDIPEGYSVSREKKERFSLILESASTNQTSMYLCASSLGVPHISSYNEQFFGPGTRLTVL.

This clonotype was picked up a small number of times. This chain connects TRBV12-3 or TRBV12-4 to TRBJ2-7; possibly TRBD1 for D (6 bases). The V end lost 5 bases, the J end lost 4 bases, and 9 bases lay between the germline ends. This CDR3 contains 12 residues. This CDR3 reads CASSDRNYEQYF. The DNA for the CDR3 is TGTGCCAGCAGTGACAGGAATTACGAGCAGTACTTC.

The V call is TRBV7-9, the J call TRBJ2-7; TRBD2 might be the D (6 bases). CDR1 and CDR2 from the germline V gene are SEHNR and FQNEAQ (reference sequence). V shed 4 bases and J shed 5 bases, with 9 bases lying between them. CDR3 length: 12 amino acids. As DNA, the CDR3 is TGTGCCAGCAGCTACTCGGGGGACGAGCAGTACTTC. Its translation: CASSYSGDEQYF.

The chain employs TRBV4-2 and TRBJ1-1, with D possibly matching TRBD1 (6 bases). This CDR3 has 15 residues. Trimming took off 3 bases at V and 5 bases at J, with 16 bases between the two ends. CDR1 is LGHNA, CDR2 YNFKEQ, per germline. CDR3 nucleotides: TGTGCCAGCAGCCACTCACAGACAGGAGGAACTGAAGCTTTCTTT. Its translation: CASSHSQTGGTEAFF.

The chain links TRBV14 to TRBJ2-3; possibly TRBD2 for D (5 bases). Germline V gene sequence: CDR1 SGHDN, CDR2 FVKESK. V lost 1 base to trimming and J lost 3 bases, with 17 bases between them. The CDR3 totals 17 residues. The CDR3 reads CASSQAAEGFGTDTQYF. In nucleotides, the CDR3 is TGTGCCAGCAGCCAAGCCGCCGAGGGATTTGGGACAGATACGCAGTATTTT.

The sample holds a few counts of this clonotype. The chain is built from TRBV7-2 and TRBJ1-1; D is possibly TRBD1 (5 bases). CDR1 is SGHTA, CDR2 FQGNSA, per germline. V lost 3 bases and J lost 4, with 12 bases in between. The CDR3 is made up of 14 amino acids. The CDR3 DNA reads as TGTGCCAGCAGCTTTTTTGGGGGTAGCACTGAAGCTTTCTTT. Its translation: CASSFFGGSTEAFF.

This clonotype occurred a few times. The chain has TRBV5-6 and TRBJ1-6; 7 bases line up with TRBD1. Germline V gene lookup returns CDR1 SGHDT and CDR2 YYEEEE. The V and J ends lost 0 bases and 7 bases, in that order; junction bases with no gene match: 4. The CDR3 contains 15 residues. CDR3 sequence: CASSLGQGLNSPLHF. The CDR3 DNA follows: TGTGCCAGCAGCTTGGGACAGGGCCTCAATTCACCCCTCCACTTT. Together with reference TRBV5-6 and TRBJ1-6, the CDR3 gives the full variable domain: DAGVTQSPTHLIKTRGQQVTLRCSPKSGHDTVSWYQQALGQGPQFIFQYYEEEERQRGNFPDRFSGHQFPNYSSELNVNALLLGDSALYLCASSLGQGLNSPLHFGNGTRLTVT.

The gene calls are TRBV7-9 and TRBJ1-5; D is perhaps TRBD1 (5 bases). Trimming removed 5 bases at V and 7 bases at J, with 15 bases between. CDR3 length equals 14 residues. Germline values: CDR1 SEHNR, CDR2 FQNEAQ (reference sequence). As DNA, the CDR3 is TGTGCCAGCAGCCCTGGACAATATGGCCAGCCCCAGCATTTT. This encodes CASSPGQYGQPQHF.

There are a few counts of this clonotype. The chain combines TRBV6-6 with TRBJ2-6; TRBD1 matches 11 bases. The CDR3 is made up of 15 amino acids. The ends lost 10 bases at V and 2 bases at J; junction bases unmatched: 4. Germline lookup yields CDR1 MNHNY and CDR2 SVGAGI (reference sequence). This CDR3 reads CAIPGQGAGANVLTF. CDR3 DNA sequence: TGTGCCATTCCGGGACAGGGGGCTGGGGCCAACGTCCTGACTTTC.

In its sample, this clonotype was seen a few times. The genes are TRBV12-3 or TRBV12-4 and TRBJ2-7, with 9 positions matching TRBD1. The CDR3 is 13 amino acids. The trim removed 5 bases at V and 10 bases at J, leaving 9 bases unmatched. The CDR3 coding sequence is TGTGCCAGCAGTCCGGGGACAGGGAAAATTCAGTACTTC. Its protein is CASSPGTGKIQYF.

This clonotype was detected many times. The rearrangement joins TRBV9 to TRBJ1-6; D not resolved. This CDR3 contains 14 residues. V shed 0 bases and J shed 8 bases, with 9 bases lying between them. The V gene's germline CDR1 is SGDLS and CDR2 YYNGEE. CDR3 amino acids: CASSVAGDHSPLHF. The CDR3 bases are TGTGCCAGCAGCGTAGCCGGGGATCATTCACCCCTCCACTTT.

CDR3: CASRETSGGEETQYF. CDR3 nucleotide sequence: TGTGCCAGCAGAGAGACTAGCGGGGGGGAAGAGACCCAGTACTTC. The chain carries TRBV7-8 and TRBJ2-5, with 14 bases matching TRBD2. CDR1 is SGHVS, CDR2 FQNEAQ, per germline. Germline trimming cut 6 bases from V and 3 bases from J; bases unmatched to any gene: 3. The CDR3 is 15 residues long.

This rearrangement joins TRBV7-9 to TRBJ2-7; D assignment may be TRBD1 or TRBD2 (5 bases each). The V end was cut by 1 base, the J end by 2 bases, with 9 bases between. There are 14 residues in the CDR3. CDR1 and CDR2 (germline): SEHNR, FQNEAQ (reference sequence). CDR3 sequence: CASSLGGRPYEQYF. CDR3 DNA sequence: TGTGCCAGCAGCTTAGGGGGACGCCCCTACGAGCAGTACTTC.

J is TRBJ1-1 and V is TRBV28; 7 nucleotides line up with TRBD1. Germline V gene data show CDR1 as MDHEN and CDR2 as SYDVKM. This CDR3 has 11 residues. V lost 7 bases and J lost 5; bases outside the gene matches: 1. CDR3 region: CASTTGTEAFF. The CDR3, as DNA: TGTGCCAGCACGACAGGGACTGAAGCTTTCTTT.

About this clonotype itself: This CDR3 is missing its conserved last phenylalanine or tryptophan, likely due to a read error. The chain links TRBV12-5 to TRBJ1-1; 10 bases align to TRBD1. After removal of 7 bases from V and 5 bases from J, the junction contained 13 bases not matched to a gene. The CDR3 is 16 residues long. The germline gives CDR1 LGHNT, CDR2 FRNRAP. This chain's CDR3 is CASAPTGTGAITEAFL. In DNA form, the CDR3 reads TGTGCTAGTGCCCCTACCGGGACAGGGGCTATAACTGAAGCTTTCTTA.

This clonotype was counted only a few times. The rearrangement links TRBV7-2 to TRBJ1-5, with no clear D. This CDR3 comprises 15 residues. V was clipped by 1 base and J by 5 bases, with 12 bases between them. Germline-derived CDR1 and CDR2 are SGHTA and FQGNSA. The CDR3 here is CASSLVPVSDQPQHF. CDR3 sequence (DNA): TGTGCCAGCAGCTTAGTTCCGGTCTCGGATCAGCCCCAGCATTTT.

The chain uses TRBV19 and TRBJ2-5; 8 positions match TRBD1. The CDR3 length is 14 residues. The germline V gene has CDR1 LNHDA and CDR2 SQIVND (reference sequence). V was clipped by 3 bases and J by 2 bases; unmatched bases: 2. The CDR3 coding sequence is TGTGCCAGTAGTATGACAGGGGAACAAGAGACCCAGTACTTC. Protein sequence: CASSMTGEQETQYF.